One sample yielded the 3 T cell receptor beta chains listed below, sequenced in a study of CD8 T cells in Susac syndrome. RNA amounts of about 0.45 to 1 ug underwent reverse transcription with random hexamers. TCRdb re-derived calls from the immunoSEQ multiplex PCR reads in MiXCR, one entry per CDR3 protein. The sample holds 180,000 or so distinct CDR3 sequences, just under 95% seen once. The sample consisted of CD4+ T cells from PBMCs. The receptors were gathered from a human donor with Susac syndrome.

This CDR3 reads CASSFGSGDFYNEQFF. CDR3 sequence (DNA): TGCGCCAGCAGTTTTGGGTCAGGGGACTTCTACAATGAGCAGTTCTTC. The chain employs TRBV5-1 and TRBJ2-1; D could derive from TRBD1 or TRBD2 (6 bases each). Germline V CDR1 and CDR2: SGHRS, YFSETQ. Trimming took off 5 bases at V and 3 bases at J, with 18 bases between the two ends. The CDR3 consists of 16 residues.

This clonotype was counted a single time. This chain uses TRBV20-1 with TRBJ2-1, with 10 nucleotides matching TRBD2. The junction had 5 bases not matched to a gene; V was cut back by 3 bases and J by 6 bases. The CDR3 loop spans 14 amino acids. The germline gives CDR1 DFQATT, CDR2 SNEGSKA (reference sequence). The CDR3 region is CSASELAGVNEQFF. Written as DNA, the CDR3 is TGCAGTGCTAGTGAGCTAGCGGGAGTCAATGAGCAGTTCTTC.

V and J are TRBV20-1 and TRBJ2-1; TRBD2 might be the D (6 bases). CDR1 is DFQATT, CDR2 SNEGSKA, per germline (reference sequence). Trimming removed 3 bases at V and 10 bases at J, with 13 bases between. The CDR3 is made up of 12 amino acids. CDR3 coding DNA: TGCAGTGCTAGTGCTAGCGTGAGGGAGCAGTTCTTC. It encodes CSASASVREQFF.